This T cell receptor beta chain was retrieved from a study of blood T cell repertoires in COVID-19 (dated by TCRdb to 2020 to 2022). Turning to the overall study: The collaborator samples originated in the United States, Italy and Spain and spanned the acute and convalescent phases of COVID-19. The prospective study material was composed of cDNA or gDNA derived from T cells, B-cell-depleted T cells, or PBMCs. Samples were obtained from the ongoing ImmuneRACE study (first 160 participants) and from over 1,000 subjects provided by 6 global collaborators. Sample metadata almost always included a de-identified subject ID, COVID-19 status, age in years and sex. A freely available public database, intended as a resource for researchers studying the immune response to SARS-CoV-2, is where the repertoires were released. Where HLA class I and class II types were available, the types were taken from metadata supplied by the sample provider, not from assay-based typing. Deeply sampled blood TCRbeta repertoires from subjects exposed to, actively infected with, or recovered from COVID-19 were included in the dataset. Overall results and qualifications from the work: How much clinical and demographic metadata was included differed by source and by participant, and the metadata was provided uncurated.

Whole blood was collected in K2EDTA tubes by collaborating institutions according to the institutions' own protocols. For TCRbeta analysis, collaborator samples were shipped as frozen whole blood, as isolated PBMCs, or as DNA extracted from either sample type. On this clone itself: Its antigen specificity is not known. Base qualities are not recorded, but no much larger clone differs from it by a single base.

TCRbeta CDR3 regions were amplified from genomic DNA using the immunoSEQ Assay, a bias-controlled multiplex PCR. The published analysis was carried out like this. Within the assay, amplification of reference gene primers was used to estimate how many nucleated cells each sample contained. To quantify the absolute abundance of each unique TCRbeta CDR3 rearrangement, sequence reads were collapsed and filtered. For each sample, productive Simpson clonality was calculated by taking the square root of Simpson's diversity index across productive rearrangements. The immuneACCESS repertoire file appears here via TCRdb, limited to in-frame rearrangements. These files lack a portion of the clones; in checked studies, under half of the deficit traces to unresolved V genes, and the cause of the others is not known. The DNA gave D and trimming, while V, J and clone size come from that table. This sample holds about 190,000 clones; about 77% were observed only once. Around 2.8% of the sample is in the top ten clones.

Specimen: peripheral blood. This TCR was sampled from a woman over 75 with active or convalescent COVID-19.

CDR3 reads: CASSSPGLAGSTSYNEQFF. The nucleotide sequence reads TGTGCCAGCAGTTCCCCGGGACTAGCGGGGTCCACCTCCTACAATGAGCAGTTCTTC. The chain is assembled from TRBV27 and TRBJ2-1; TRBD2 agrees with 13 junctional bases. The CDR3 has 19 amino acids, counting the end cysteine and phenylalanine. Only the CDR3 DNA is retained, 57 bases long and in frame from the first base. CDR1 and CDR2 were assigned from the germline V gene (reference sequence) as MNHEY and SMNVEV. Clipping removes 4 bases from V and 0 bases from J, with 9 as the unmatched junction base count.